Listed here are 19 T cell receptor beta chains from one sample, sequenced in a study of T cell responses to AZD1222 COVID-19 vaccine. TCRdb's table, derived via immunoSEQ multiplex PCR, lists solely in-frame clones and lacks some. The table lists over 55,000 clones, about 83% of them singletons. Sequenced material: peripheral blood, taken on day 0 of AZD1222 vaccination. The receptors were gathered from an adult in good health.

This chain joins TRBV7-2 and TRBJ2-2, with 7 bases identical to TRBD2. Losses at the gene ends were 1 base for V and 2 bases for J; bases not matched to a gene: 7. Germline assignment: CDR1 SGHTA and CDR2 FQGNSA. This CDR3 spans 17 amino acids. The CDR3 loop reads CASSLVWLAANTGELFF. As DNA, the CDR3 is TGTGCCAGCAGCTTAGTTTGGCTAGCGGCTAACACCGGGGAGCTGTTTTTT. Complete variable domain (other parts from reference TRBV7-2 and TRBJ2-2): GAGVSQSPSNKVTEKGKDVELRCDPISGHTALYWYRQSLGQGLEFLIYFQGNSAPDKSGLPSDRFSAERTGGSVSTLTIQRTQQEDSAVYLCASSLVWLAANTGELFFGEGSRLTVL.

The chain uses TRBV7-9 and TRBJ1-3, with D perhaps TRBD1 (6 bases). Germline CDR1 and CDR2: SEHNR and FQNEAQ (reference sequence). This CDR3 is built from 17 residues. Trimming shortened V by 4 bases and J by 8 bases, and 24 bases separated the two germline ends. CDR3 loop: CASSSKAIRGSSDTIYF. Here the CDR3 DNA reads TGTGCCAGCAGCTCTAAGGCGATCAGGGGCTCCTCTGACACCATATATTTT.

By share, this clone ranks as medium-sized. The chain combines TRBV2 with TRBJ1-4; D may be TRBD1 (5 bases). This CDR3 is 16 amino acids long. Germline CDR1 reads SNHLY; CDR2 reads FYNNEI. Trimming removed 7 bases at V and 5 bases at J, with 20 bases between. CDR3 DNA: TGTGCCAGCATCTTGGGGCAGGACCTAGCGAATGAAAAACTGTTTTTT. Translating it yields CASILGQDLANEKLFF.

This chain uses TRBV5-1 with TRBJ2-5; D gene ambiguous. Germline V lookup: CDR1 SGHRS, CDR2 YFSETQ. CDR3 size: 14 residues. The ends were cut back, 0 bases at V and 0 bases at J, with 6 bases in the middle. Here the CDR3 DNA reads TGCGCCAGCAGCTTGGCCGGCTACCAAGAGACCCAGTACTTC. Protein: CASSLAGYQETQYF. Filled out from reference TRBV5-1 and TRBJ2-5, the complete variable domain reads KAGVTQTPRYLIKTRGQQVTLSCSPISGHRSVSWYQQTPGQGLQFLFEYFSETQRNKGNFPGRFSGRQFSNSRSEMNVSTLELGDSALYLCASSLAGYQETQYFGPGTRLLVL.

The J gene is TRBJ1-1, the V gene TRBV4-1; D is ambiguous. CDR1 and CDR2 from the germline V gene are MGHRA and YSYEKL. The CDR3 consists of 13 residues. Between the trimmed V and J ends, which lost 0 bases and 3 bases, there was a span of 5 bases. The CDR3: CASSQDGYTEAFF. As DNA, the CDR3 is TGCGCCAGCAGCCAAGACGGGTACACTGAAGCTTTCTTT.

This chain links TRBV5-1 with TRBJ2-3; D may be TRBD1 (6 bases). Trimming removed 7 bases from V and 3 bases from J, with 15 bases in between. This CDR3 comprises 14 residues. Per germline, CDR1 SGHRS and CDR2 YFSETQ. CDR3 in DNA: TGCGCCAGCGGGCAGGGGAAATCGACAGATACGCAGTATTTT. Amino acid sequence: CASGQGKSTDTQYF.

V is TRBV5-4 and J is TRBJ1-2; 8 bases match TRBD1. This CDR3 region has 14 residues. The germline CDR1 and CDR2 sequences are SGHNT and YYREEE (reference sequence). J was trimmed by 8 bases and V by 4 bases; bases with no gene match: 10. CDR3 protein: CASSDPRTGRGYTF. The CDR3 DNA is TGTGCCAGCAGCGACCCCCGGACAGGGAGAGGCTACACCTTC. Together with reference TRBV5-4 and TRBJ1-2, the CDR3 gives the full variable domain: ETGVTQSPTHLIKTRGQQVTLRCSSQSGHNTVSWYQQALGQGPQFIFQYYREEENGRGNFPPRFSGLQFPNYSSELNVNALELDDSALYLCASSDPRTGRGYTFGSGTRLTVV.

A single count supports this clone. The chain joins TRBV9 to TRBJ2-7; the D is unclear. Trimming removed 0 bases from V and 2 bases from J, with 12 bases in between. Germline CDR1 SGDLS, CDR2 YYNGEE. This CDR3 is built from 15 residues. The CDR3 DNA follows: TGTGCCAGCAGCGTAGGCCAGGTTGGGGCCTACGAGCAGTACTTC. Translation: CASSVGQVGAYEQYF.

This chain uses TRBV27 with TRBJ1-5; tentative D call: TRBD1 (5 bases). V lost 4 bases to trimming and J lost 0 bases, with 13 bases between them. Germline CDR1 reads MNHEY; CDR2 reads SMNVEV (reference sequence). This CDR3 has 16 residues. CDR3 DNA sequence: TGTGCCAGCAGTTACCGGGGGTCCTATAGCAATCAGCCCCAGCATTTT. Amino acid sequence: CASSYRGSYSNQPQHF.

The CDR3 coding sequence is TGTGCCAGCTGGTATACGGCAGGCAGCAAAGAGACCCAGTACTTC. Translating gives CASWYTAGSKETQYF. The V gene is TRBV6-5, the J gene TRBJ2-5; no reliable D call. The V and J ends lost 8 bases and 3 bases respectively, with 19 bases between them. Germline V gene data show CDR1 as MNHEY and CDR2 as SVGAGI. CDR3 length: 15 residues.

CDR3 loop: CASSFAGTGTQYF. As DNA, the CDR3 is TGTGCCAGCAGTTTCGCCGGGACCGGTACGCAGTATTTT. This chain links TRBV12-3 or TRBV12-4 with TRBJ2-3; possibly TRBD1 or TRBD2 for D (5 bases each). Deletions cut 3 bases from V and 8 bases from J, with 12 bases between. The CDR3 extends over 13 amino acids.

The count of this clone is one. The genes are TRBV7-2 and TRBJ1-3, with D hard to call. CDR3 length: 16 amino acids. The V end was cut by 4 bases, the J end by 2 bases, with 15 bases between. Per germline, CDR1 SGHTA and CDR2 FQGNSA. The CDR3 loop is CASSSEGQWTGNTIYF. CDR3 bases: TGTGCCAGCAGCTCCGAGGGCCAATGGACTGGAAACACCATATATTTT.

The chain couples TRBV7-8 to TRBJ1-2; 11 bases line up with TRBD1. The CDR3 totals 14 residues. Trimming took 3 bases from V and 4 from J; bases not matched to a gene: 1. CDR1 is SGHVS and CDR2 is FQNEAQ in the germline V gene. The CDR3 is CASSLGTGGYGYTF. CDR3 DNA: TGTGCCAGCAGCTTGGGGACAGGGGGCTATGGCTACACCTTC.

The CDR3 coding sequence is TGTGCCAGCAGTTACGGTTGGGGGGCTGGCACTGAAGCTTTCTTT. This sequence encodes CASSYGWGAGTEAFF. V usage is TRBV6-5 and J usage is TRBJ1-1, with a possible D match to TRBD1 (6 bases). Germline-derived CDR1 and CDR2 are MNHEY and SVGAGI. CDR3 length equals 15 residues. Trimming shortened V by 2 bases and J by 4 bases, and 14 bases separated the two germline ends.

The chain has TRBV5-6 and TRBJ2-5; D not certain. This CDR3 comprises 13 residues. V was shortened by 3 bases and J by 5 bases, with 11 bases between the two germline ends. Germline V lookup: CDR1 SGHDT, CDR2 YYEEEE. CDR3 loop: CASSWAAVETQYF. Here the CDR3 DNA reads TGTGCCAGCAGCTGGGCGGCCGTTGAGACCCAGTACTTC.

In DNA form, the CDR3 reads TGTGCCAGCAGTTTAGGCTCAGCGAACACCGGGGAGCTGTTTTTT. It translates to CASSLGSANTGELFF. The gene calls are TRBV27 and TRBJ2-2; D gene uncertain. The CDR3 has 15 amino acids. Germline assignment: CDR1 MNHEY and CDR2 SMNVEV (reference sequence). Trimming took off 2 bases at V and 0 bases at J, with 7 bases between the two ends.

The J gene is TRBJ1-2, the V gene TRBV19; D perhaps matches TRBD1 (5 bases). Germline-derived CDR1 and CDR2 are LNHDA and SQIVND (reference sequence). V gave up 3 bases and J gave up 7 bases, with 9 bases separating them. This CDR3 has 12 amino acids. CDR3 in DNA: TGTGCCAGTAGTATCACAGGTATTGGCTACACCTTC. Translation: CASSITGIGYTF.

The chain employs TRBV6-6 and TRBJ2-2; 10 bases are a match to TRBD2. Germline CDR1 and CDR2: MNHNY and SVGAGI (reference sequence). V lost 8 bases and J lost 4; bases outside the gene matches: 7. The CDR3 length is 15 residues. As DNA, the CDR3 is TGTGCCAGCGGGGGACTAGCGAGGGGCACCGGGGAGCTGTTTTTT. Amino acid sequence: CASGGLARGTGELFF.

CDR3 residues: CASGLEEGTEAFF. The CDR3 nucleotides are TGTGCTAGTGGTTTAGAAGAGGGTACTGAAGCTTTCTTT. The rearrangement uses TRBV12-5 and TRBJ1-1; D unresolved. The CDR3 runs to 13 residues. Germline CDR1 LGHNT, CDR2 FRNRAP. Trimming removed 3 bases at V and 5 bases at J, with 10 bases between.